This record covers a single TCR beta chain. This receptor's antigen is unknown. Per-nucleotide qualities are absent, and no much larger clonotype sits a single base away. Whole blood was collected in K2EDTA tubes by collaborating institutions according to the institutions' own protocols. For TCRbeta analysis, collaborators shipped samples in one of three forms: frozen whole blood, isolated PBMCs, or DNA extracted from either of those sample types. TCRbeta CDR3 regions were amplified from genomic DNA by means of the immunoSEQ Assay, a bias-controlled multiplex PCR. In the source study's methods: The number of nucleated cells in each sample was estimated by amplification of reference gene primers within the assay. To quantify the absolute abundance of each unique TCRbeta CDR3 rearrangement, sequence reads were collapsed and filtered. For each sample, productive Simpson clonality was calculated as the square root of Simpson's diversity index across productive rearrangements. TCRdb carries this immuneACCESS record with in-frame sequences only. Its versions omit some clonotypes, under half of them owing to an unresolved V gene in the studies checked, with the rest unexplained. V, J and clone size are taken as reported in that table, and D and trimming were inferred from the DNA itself. The sample records fewer than 40,000 clones, about three quarters of which are singletons. Less than 2.5% of the sample comes from the top ten.

The sample belongs to a study of blood T cell repertoires in COVID-19 (dated by TCRdb to the early 2020s). A note on the overall study: Collaborator samples came from the United States, Italy and Spain and covered acute and convalescent phases of COVID-19. HLA class I and class II types, where available, came from metadata supplied by the sample provider rather than from assay-based typing. The samples were drawn from two sources: the first 160 participants of the ongoing ImmuneRACE study, and 950 to 1,500 subjects contributed by 6 global collaborators. The repertoires were released in a freely available public database intended as a resource for research on the immune response to SARS-CoV-2. A de-identified subject ID, COVID-19 status, age in years and sex were almost always included in the sample metadata. Deeply sampled blood TCRbeta repertoires from subjects exposed to, actively infected with, or recovered from COVID-19 were included in the dataset. The material from the prospective study consisted of cDNA or gDNA derived from T cells, B-cell-depleted T cells, or PBMCs.

The full study reports these points: The amount of clinical and demographic metadata varied by source and participant and was provided uncurated.

Sequenced sample: peripheral blood. The clonotype was recovered from a man in his sixties with active COVID-19.

The nucleotides are TGTGCCAGCAGTAGAGAAGCCAAAAACATTCAGTACTTC. It specifies CASSREAKNIQYF. This chain joins TRBV2 to TRBJ2-4; the D gene assignment is ambiguous. V and J lose 5 bases and 0 bases, and a span of 5 bases separates them. Per the germline V gene, SNHLY is the CDR1 and FYNNEI is the CDR2. Measured from the cysteine to the phenylalanine, the CDR3 is 13 residues long. The retained sequence is limited to the CDR3, 39 bases, with the frame set at the first base.